The T cell receptor beta chain under discussion was sequenced for a study of cytomegalovirus exposure and HLA in healthy donors. Study conclusions and caveats: One later analysis, an examination of the 90 to 150 validation repertoires, found that first-cohort TCR clusters tended to co-occur in them. It was reported that the classifier diagnosed cytomegalovirus status with high specificity and sensitivity in both the original and validation cohorts.

With V trimmed by 0 bases and J by 4 bases, 5 bases remained unmatched. The germline gives CDR1 MNHEY, CDR2 SVGAGI. The CDR3 covers 15 residues. As regards this clone: Its specificity is not known.

Produced via immunoSEQ multiplex PCR; TCRdb's table is partial and in-frame only. The data contain 200,000 to 250,000 clones, approximately 80% of them singletons. Separation from the roughly 670-subject first cohort characterized the 120-subject validation cohort, to which the donors belonged. The TCR originated in a woman aged 25-40 years in good health and CMV-seropositive. Sequences were obtained from PBMCs. V and J are TRBV6-5 and TRBJ1-1; 7 positions agree with TRBD1. The CDR3 sequence is CASSYSRAGGTEAFF. The CDR3 DNA reads as TGTGCCAGCAGTTACTCGAGGGCAGGGGGCACTGAAGCTTTCTTT.